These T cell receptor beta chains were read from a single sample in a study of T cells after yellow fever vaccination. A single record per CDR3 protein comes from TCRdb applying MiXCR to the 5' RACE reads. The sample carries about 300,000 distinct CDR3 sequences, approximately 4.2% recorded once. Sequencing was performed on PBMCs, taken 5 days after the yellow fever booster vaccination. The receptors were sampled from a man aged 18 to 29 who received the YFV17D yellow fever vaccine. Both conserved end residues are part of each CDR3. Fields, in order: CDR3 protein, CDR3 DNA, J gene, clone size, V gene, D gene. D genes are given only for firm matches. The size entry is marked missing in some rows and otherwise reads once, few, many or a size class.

cdr3_aa: CASSGVSGNTEAFF
cdr3_nt: TGTGCCAGCAGTGGGGTTTCGGGGAACACTGAAGCTTTCTTT
j_call: TRBJ1-1
clone_size: -
v_call: TRBV6-5
d_call: -

cdr3_aa: CASSLKVQGNTEAFF
cdr3_nt: TGTGCCAGCAGCTTGAAAGTACAGGGGAACACTGAAGCTTTCTTT
j_call: TRBJ1-1
clone_size: -
v_call: TRBV5-4
d_call: -

cdr3_aa: CASSHAKRGAKAPLHF
cdr3_nt: TGCGCCAGCAGCCACGCTAAGAGGGGCGCGAAGGCACCCCTCCACTTT
j_call: TRBJ1-6
clone_size: few
v_call: TRBV4-1
d_call: -

cdr3_aa: CASSLSGNTDTQYF
cdr3_nt: TGTGCCAGCAGCTTATCGGGGAACACAGATACGCAGTATTTT
j_call: TRBJ2-3
clone_size: -
v_call: TRBV5-4
d_call: -

cdr3_aa: CASSLVENSNQPQHF
cdr3_nt: TGCGCCAGCAGCTTGGTGGAAAATAGCAATCAGCCCCAGCATTTT
j_call: TRBJ1-5
clone_size: -
v_call: TRBV5-1
d_call: -

cdr3_aa: CASTPGRYQETQYF
cdr3_nt: TGTGCCAGCACCCCCGGAAGGTACCAAGAGACCCAGTACTTC
j_call: TRBJ2-5
clone_size: many
v_call: TRBV12-3/TRBV12-4
d_call: -

cdr3_aa: CASSETGTQGTGELFF
cdr3_nt: TGCGCCAGCAGTGAGACCGGGACCCAAGGCACCGGGGAGCTGTTTTTT
j_call: TRBJ2-2
clone_size: -
v_call: TRBV10-1
d_call: -

cdr3_aa: CASSSRLEDTQYF
cdr3_nt: TGTGCCAGCAGTTCCAGATTGGAAGATACGCAGTATTTT
j_call: TRBJ2-3
clone_size: few
v_call: TRBV12-3/TRBV12-4
d_call: -

cdr3_aa: CASSQVQGNSPLHF
cdr3_nt: TGCGCCAGCAGCCAAGTGCAGGGAAATTCACCCCTCCACTTT
j_call: TRBJ1-6
clone_size: many
v_call: TRBV4-1
d_call: -

cdr3_aa: CASSEARGNEQYF
cdr3_nt: TGTGCCAGCAGTGAAGCGAGGGGTAACGAGCAGTACTTC
j_call: TRBJ2-7
clone_size: few
v_call: TRBV6-1
d_call: -

cdr3_aa: CSARATARDTEAFF
cdr3_nt: TGCAGTGCTAGGGCGACGGCACGGGACACTGAAGCTTTCTTT
j_call: TRBJ1-1
clone_size: few
v_call: TRBV20-1
d_call: -

cdr3_aa: CASSRTSGGAILQETQYF
cdr3_nt: TGTGCCAGCAGTCGTACTAGCGGGGGGGCAATCTTGCAAGAGACCCAGTACTTC
j_call: TRBJ2-5
clone_size: few
v_call: TRBV12-3/TRBV12-4
d_call: TRBD2

cdr3_aa: CASSHLGVRYNSPLHF
cdr3_nt: TGTGCCAGCAGCCATCTCGGGGTTAGGTATAATTCACCCCTCCACTTT
j_call: TRBJ1-6
clone_size: few
v_call: TRBV3-1
d_call: -

cdr3_aa: CASSVSAQGTIYGYTF
cdr3_nt: TGTGCCAGCAGCGTTTCCGCACAGGGCACCATCTATGGCTACACCTTC
j_call: TRBJ1-2
clone_size: many
v_call: TRBV9
d_call: -

cdr3_aa: CASSLSKDNQPQHF
cdr3_nt: TGTGCCAGCAGCCTTAGCAAGGACAATCAGCCCCAGCATTTT
j_call: TRBJ1-5
clone_size: few
v_call: TRBV9
d_call: -

cdr3_aa: CASSQVLTGGNEKLFF
cdr3_nt: TGTGCCAGCAGCCAAGTGTTGACAGGGGGAAATGAAAAACTGTTTTTT
j_call: TRBJ1-4
clone_size: many
v_call: TRBV4-2
d_call: TRBD1

cdr3_aa: CAIKQGSQPQHF
cdr3_nt: TGTGCCATTAAACAGGGGAGTCAGCCCCAGCATTTT
j_call: TRBJ1-5
clone_size: many
v_call: TRBV28
d_call: TRBD1

cdr3_aa: CSAIGSGGAVKTQYF
cdr3_nt: TGCAGTGCTATCGGTAGCGGGGGGGCCGTAAAGACCCAGTACTTC
j_call: TRBJ2-5
clone_size: -
v_call: TRBV20-1
d_call: TRBD2

cdr3_aa: CASCPSDRWSYGYTF
cdr3_nt: TGTGCCAGCTGCCCTAGTGACAGGTGGAGCTATGGCTACACCTTC
j_call: TRBJ1-2
clone_size: -
v_call: TRBV7-8
d_call: -

cdr3_aa: CASSPSGVGEQFF
cdr3_nt: TGTGCCAGCAGTCCCAGCGGGGTGGGTGAGCAGTTCTTC
j_call: TRBJ2-1
clone_size: few
v_call: TRBV28
d_call: TRBD2

cdr3_aa: CASSFRRVGQETQYF
cdr3_nt: TGTGCCAGCAGCTTCCGACGGGTGGGACAAGAGACCCAGTACTTC
j_call: TRBJ2-5
clone_size: many
v_call: TRBV7-8
d_call: -

cdr3_aa: CASSPQGGYYEQYF
cdr3_nt: TGTGCCAGCAGCCCACAGGGGGGGTACTACGAGCAGTACTTC
j_call: TRBJ2-7
clone_size: few
v_call: TRBV7-3
d_call: -

cdr3_aa: CASAGLNTEAFF
cdr3_nt: TGTGCCAGTGCGGGCTTGAACACTGAAGCTTTCTTT
j_call: TRBJ1-1
clone_size: many
v_call: TRBV9
d_call: -

cdr3_aa: CASSQDSRLGGTDTQYF
cdr3_nt: TGCGCCAGCAGCCAAGACTCTAGACTAGGGGGCACAGATACGCAGTATTTT
j_call: TRBJ2-3
clone_size: few
v_call: TRBV4-3
d_call: -

cdr3_aa: CASSQAGVYQETQYF
cdr3_nt: TGCGCCAGCAGCCAAGCCGGGGTCTACCAAGAGACCCAGTACTTC
j_call: TRBJ2-5
clone_size: -
v_call: TRBV4-1
d_call: -

cdr3_aa: CASSQLSITSTDTQYF
cdr3_nt: TGTGCCAGCAGCCAACTTAGTATAACTAGCACAGATACGCAGTATTTT
j_call: TRBJ2-3
clone_size: -
v_call: TRBV4-2
d_call: -

cdr3_aa: CASSQDVLAPDTDTQYF
cdr3_nt: TGTGCCAGCAGCCAAGATGTACTAGCCCCTGACACAGATACGCAGTATTTT
j_call: TRBJ2-3
clone_size: few
v_call: TRBV3-2
d_call: -

cdr3_aa: CASSPWTGALNTEAFF
cdr3_nt: TGTGCCAGCAGTCCCTGGACAGGGGCCCTGAACACTGAAGCTTTCTTT
j_call: TRBJ1-1
clone_size: many
v_call: TRBV12-3/TRBV12-4
d_call: TRBD1

cdr3_aa: CASSLVRGSGANVLTF
cdr3_nt: TGTGCCAGCAGCTTAGTTCGGGGTTCTGGGGCCAACGTCCTGACTTTC
j_call: TRBJ2-6
clone_size: -
v_call: TRBV11-1
d_call: -

cdr3_aa: CASSEPRGFIDTQYF
cdr3_nt: TGTGCCAGCAGTGAACCACGGGGCTTTATAGATACGCAGTATTTT
j_call: TRBJ2-3
clone_size: -
v_call: TRBV6-1
d_call: -

cdr3_aa: CASSPGTDQTGELFF
cdr3_nt: TGCGCCAGCAGCCCGGGGACCGACCAAACCGGGGAGCTGTTTTTT
j_call: TRBJ2-2
clone_size: -
v_call: TRBV4-1
d_call: -

cdr3_aa: CASSLGTSSSATGELFF
cdr3_nt: TGTGCCAGCAGCTTAGGGACTAGTTCGTCGGCCACCGGGGAGCTGTTTTTT
j_call: TRBJ2-2
clone_size: -
v_call: TRBV7-8
d_call: TRBD2

cdr3_aa: CSVGAGTGEQYF
cdr3_nt: TGCAGCGTGGGGGCCGGGACCGGCGAGCAGTACTTC
j_call: TRBJ2-7
clone_size: few
v_call: TRBV29-1
d_call: -

cdr3_aa: CASSVATFGGTGELFF
cdr3_nt: TGTGCCAGCAGCGTAGCTACCTTCGGGGGGACCGGGGAGCTGTTTTTT
j_call: TRBJ2-2
clone_size: -
v_call: TRBV9
d_call: TRBD2

cdr3_aa: CASRTPDTGELFF
cdr3_nt: TGTGCCAGCAGGACCCCCGACACCGGGGAGCTGTTTTTT
j_call: TRBJ2-2
clone_size: few
v_call: TRBV6-5
d_call: -

cdr3_aa: CASSLGTTKETQYF
cdr3_nt: TGCGCCAGCAGCTTGGGGACTACTAAAGAGACCCAGTACTTC
j_call: TRBJ2-5
clone_size: many
v_call: TRBV5-1
d_call: -

cdr3_aa: CASSLESRVRKISGANVLTF
cdr3_nt: TGTGCCAGCAGCTTAGAGTCCCGGGTTCGAAAAATCTCTGGGGCCAACGTCCTGACTTTC
j_call: TRBJ2-6
clone_size: few
v_call: TRBV7-2
d_call: -

cdr3_aa: CASSLIAGTGGYNEQFF
cdr3_nt: TGTGCCAGCAGCTTAATAGCCGGGACAGGGGGCTACAATGAGCAGTTCTTC
j_call: TRBJ2-1
clone_size: many
v_call: TRBV7-2
d_call: TRBD1

cdr3_aa: CASSEYGQGRSGNTIYF
cdr3_nt: TGTGCCAGCAGTGAATACGGGCAGGGGAGGTCTGGAAACACCATATATTTT
j_call: TRBJ1-3
clone_size: many
v_call: TRBV6-1
d_call: -

cdr3_aa: CASSPEAGWETQYF
cdr3_nt: TGCGCCAGCAGCCCTGAGGCTGGATGGGAGACCCAGTACTTC
j_call: TRBJ2-5
clone_size: few
v_call: TRBV4-3
d_call: -

cdr3_aa: CASSQGQGSPSYGYTF
cdr3_nt: TGTGCCAGCAGTCAAGGACAGGGTTCCCCCTCCTATGGCTACACCTTC
j_call: TRBJ1-2
clone_size: few
v_call: TRBV6-5
d_call: TRBD1

cdr3_aa: CASSVWTAADSPLHF
cdr3_nt: TGTGCCAGTAGTGTCTGGACAGCTGCGGACTCACCCCTCCACTTT
j_call: TRBJ1-6
clone_size: few
v_call: TRBV19
d_call: -

cdr3_aa: CASGPQRTGELFF
cdr3_nt: TGTGCTAGTGGTCCTCAGAGGACCGGGGAGCTGTTTTTT
j_call: TRBJ2-2
clone_size: -
v_call: TRBV12-5
d_call: -

cdr3_aa: CASSLTPDSANTGELFF
cdr3_nt: TGTGCCAGCAGCTTAACCCCGGACTCTGCGAACACCGGGGAGCTGTTTTTT
j_call: TRBJ2-2
clone_size: many
v_call: TRBV7-3
d_call: -

cdr3_aa: CASSLVDSGWETQYF
cdr3_nt: TGCGCCAGCAGCTTGGTCGACTCCGGGTGGGAGACCCAGTACTTC
j_call: TRBJ2-5
clone_size: few
v_call: TRBV5-1
d_call: -

cdr3_aa: CATSWTQSNQPQHF
cdr3_nt: TGTGCCACTAGCTGGACTCAGAGCAATCAGCCCCAGCATTTT
j_call: TRBJ1-5
clone_size: -
v_call: TRBV6-2/TRBV6-3
d_call: -

cdr3_aa: CASSLPAGGQETQYF
cdr3_nt: TGTGCCAGCTCACTCCCAGCGGGGGGGCAAGAGACCCAGTACTTC
j_call: TRBJ2-5
clone_size: few
v_call: TRBV11-2
d_call: TRBD2

cdr3_aa: CAISDRGGRNTEAFF
cdr3_nt: TGTGCCATCAGTGACCGGGGAGGCAGGAACACTGAAGCTTTCTTT
j_call: TRBJ1-1
clone_size: -
v_call: TRBV10-3
d_call: -

cdr3_aa: CASSQVIHEQYF
cdr3_nt: TGTGCCAGCAGCCAAGTTATCCACGAGCAGTACTTC
j_call: TRBJ2-7
clone_size: many
v_call: TRBV3-1
d_call: -

cdr3_aa: CASSFGTDTEAFF
cdr3_nt: TGTGCCAGCAGCTTCGGGACAGACACTGAAGCTTTCTTT
j_call: TRBJ1-1
clone_size: -
v_call: TRBV7-6
d_call: TRBD1